Each of the 23 T cell receptor beta chains below was sequenced from the same sample in a study of cytomegalovirus exposure and HLA in healthy donors. The primer mix had 60 Vbeta and 13 Jbeta primers. Clones were read by immunoSEQ multiplex PCR, and TCRdb kept only the in-frame ones, dropping some. The table has some 200,000 clones, under 80% seen once; the top ten hold around 3.2%. The sample comprised PBMCs. The receptors were gathered from a female donor in good health and CMV-seronegative.

J is TRBJ1-2 and V is TRBV10-3, with a tentative D call TRBD1 (6 bases). Germline lookup yields CDR1 ENHRY and CDR2 SYGVKD. The germline V and J ends were trimmed by 5 bases and 3 bases, with 10 bases remaining between them. The CDR3 loop spans 13 amino acids. CDR3 in DNA: TGTGCCATCAGTCGGGACAATGACTATGGCTACACCTTC. This translates into CAISRDNDYGYTF.

The chain recombines TRBV10-1 with TRBJ2-2; 9 nucleotides match TRBD2. The length of the CDR3 is 15 residues. V lost 6 bases and J lost 7; bases outside the gene matches: 9. Germline CDR1 reads WNHNN; CDR2 reads SYGVQD (reference sequence). The CDR3 sequence is CASSLAGEQGGELFF. CDR3 nucleotides: TGCGCCAGCAGCTTAGCGGGAGAACAAGGCGGGGAGCTGTTTTTT.

V usage is TRBV18 and J usage is TRBJ1-2; weak D call: TRBD1 (6 bases). Germline CDR1 reads KGHSH; CDR2 reads LQKENI. V gave up 2 bases and J gave up 6 bases, with 16 bases separating them. This CDR3 has 15 amino acids. Here the CDR3 DNA reads TGTGCCAGCTCACCAAGGGGGTCAGGGGCGGATGGCTACACCTTC. Translated, it gives CASSPRGSGADGYTF.

The chain is built from TRBV6-4 and TRBJ2-6, with D uncertain. CDR1 is MRHNA, CDR2 SNTAGT, per germline. CDR3 length: 14 residues. V was trimmed by 2 bases and J by 1 base, leaving 3 bases between them. For the CDR3, the DNA is TGTGCCAGCAGTGACGCGTCTGGGGCCAACGTCCTGACTTTC. This gives the protein CASSDASGANVLTF.

This chain connects TRBV28 to TRBJ1-1; 8 bases are a match to TRBD1. There are 15 residues in the CDR3. Trimming took 6 bases from V and 5 from J; bases not matched to a gene: 11. From germline, CDR1 is MDHEN and CDR2 SYDVKM. This chain's CDR3 is CASSQSRTGRTEAFF. The CDR3 bases are TGTGCCAGCAGCCAAAGCCGGACAGGGCGGACTGAAGCTTTCTTT.

CDR3 region: CASSLAGSSYNEQFF. For the CDR3, the DNA is TGTGCCAGCAGTTTGGCGGGAAGCTCCTACAATGAGCAGTTCTTC. This sequence joins TRBV28 and TRBJ2-1; D possibly corresponds to TRBD2 (6 bases). CDR1 and CDR2 from the germline V gene are MDHEN and SYDVKM. Trimming shortened V by 3 bases and J by 0 bases, and 9 bases separated the two germline ends. The CDR3 has 15 amino acids.

The rearrangement uses TRBV28 and TRBJ2-7; D is ambiguous. The CDR3 is 13 residues long. The germline V gene encodes CDR1 MDHEN and CDR2 SYDVKM. V was cut by 3 bases and J by 6 bases, with 12 bases left in between. In DNA form, the CDR3 reads TGTGCCAGCAGTTTTCCAGCTAGGATCGAGCAGTACTTC. Translated, it gives CASSFPARIEQYF.

The rearrangement joins TRBV2 to TRBJ2-3; 14 bases align to TRBD2. The length of the CDR3 is 18 residues. Germline CDR1 SNHLY, CDR2 FYNNEI. The J segment lost 4 bases and the V segment lost 6 bases, leaving 12 bases of the junction unmatched. DNA for the CDR3: TGTGCCAGCAGAACTTCGGGACTAGCGGGAGTCAATCCAGATACGCAGTATTTT. Its translation: CASRTSGLAGVNPDTQYF.

In its sample, this clone was seen a few times. The identical CDR3 is also encoded by other nucleotide sequences in the sample. The chain combines TRBV6-5 with TRBJ2-7; 8 bases match TRBD1. CDR3 size: 12 residues. The V gene's germline CDR1 is MNHEY and CDR2 SVGAGI. After removal of 6 bases from V and 5 bases from J, the junction contained 3 bases not matched to a gene. The CDR3 loop reads CASSRTGNEQYF. The CDR3 DNA follows: TGTGCCAGCAGCAGGACAGGGAACGAGCAGTACTTC.

The chain uses TRBV5-8 and TRBJ2-7; tentative D call: TRBD1 (6 bases). Germline V CDR1 and CDR2: SGHTS, YDEGEE. CDR3 length: 16 residues. V gave up 4 bases and J gave up 5 bases, with 22 bases separating them. CDR3 region: CASSAVRSGVVHEQYF. The CDR3 region has the DNA TGTGCCAGCAGCGCGGTTAGGTCAGGGGTGGTCCACGAGCAGTACTTC.

This clone was observed a handful of times. The chain recombines TRBV2 with TRBJ2-1, with 14 nucleotides matching TRBD2. Germline-derived CDR1 and CDR2 are SNHLY and FYNNEI. Trimming removed 10 bases from V and 8 bases from J; junction bases left unmatched: 4. The CDR3 runs 13 residues. CDR3 sequence: CAIGLAGGHEQFF. CDR3 in DNA: TGTGCCATCGGACTAGCGGGAGGCCATGAGCAGTTCTTC.

The chain has TRBV5-1 and TRBJ2-7; 9 positions match TRBD1. CDR1 and CDR2 from the germline V gene are SGHRS and YFSETQ. The CDR3 is 15 amino acids. With V trimmed by 3 bases and J by 7 bases, 11 bases remained unmatched. The CDR3 protein is CASSSGGTGSGEQYF. The CDR3 DNA sequence: TGCGCCAGCAGCTCGGGCGGGACAGGGTCAGGTGAGCAGTACTTC.

The gene calls are TRBV2 and TRBJ2-7; D may be TRBD1 (6 bases). V was cut by 2 bases and J by 5 bases, with 16 bases left in between. Germline-derived CDR1 and CDR2 are SNHLY and FYNNEI. This CDR3 contains 15 residues. Written as DNA, the CDR3 is TGTGCCAGCAGTGAACAGAAGACAGGCCCCAACGAGCAGTACTTC. Residues: CASSEQKTGPNEQYF.

The V call is TRBV7-8, the J call TRBJ1-5, with TRBD1 matching 7 bases. Germline trimming cut 3 bases from V and 5 bases from J; bases unmatched to any gene: 10. The germline CDR1 and CDR2 sequences are SGHVS and FQNEAQ. This CDR3 has 16 amino acids. The CDR3 nucleotides are TGTGCCAGCAGCTTCCAACGGGGGACAGCCGATCAGCCCCAGCATTTT. Encoded protein: CASSFQRGTADQPQHF. Together with reference TRBV7-8 and TRBJ1-5, the CDR3 gives the full variable domain: GAGVSQSPRYKVAKRGQDVALRCDPISGHVSLFWYQQALGQGPEFLTYFQNEAQLDKSGLPSDRFFAERPEGSVSTLKIQRTQQEDSAVYLCASSFQRGTADQPQHFGDGTRLSIL.

V gene TRBV6-5 combines with J gene TRBJ1-3, with 7 bases fitting TRBD1. Per germline, CDR1 MNHEY and CDR2 SVGAGI. The CDR3 is 14 amino acids. J was trimmed by 4 bases and V by 4 bases; bases with no gene match: 4. The CDR3 loop is CASSFRTGGNTIYF. CDR3 bases: TGTGCCAGCAGTTTTCGGACAGGAGGAAACACCATATATTTT.

This clone has a single count. CDR3 in DNA: TGTGCCAGCAGAAAAGGACTAGCAGTCGATGAGCAGTTCTTC. Its translation: CASRKGLAVDEQFF. This chain joins TRBV25-1 and TRBJ2-1, with 8 bases that match TRBD2. CDR3 length: 14 residues. Germline-derived CDR1 and CDR2 are MGHDK and SYGVNS. The trim removed 6 bases at V and 8 bases at J, leaving 9 bases unmatched.

This chain links TRBV5-4 with TRBJ2-1; 7 bases are shared with TRBD2. The CDR3 covers 15 residues. CDR1 is SGHNT, CDR2 YYREEE, per germline (reference sequence). The trim removed 6 bases at V and 1 base at J, leaving 7 bases unmatched. This CDR3 is CASNFGGGSYNEQFF. The CDR3 coding sequence is TGTGCCAGCAACTTCGGGGGAGGGTCCTACAATGAGCAGTTCTTC.

The table lists this clone with a few counts. The chain carries TRBV6-1 and TRBJ1-2; TRBD1 is a possible D gene (6 bases). Trimming removed 6 bases from V and 8 bases from J, with 16 bases in between. CDR1 is MNHNS and CDR2 is SASEGT in the germline V gene. CDR3 length: 13 amino acids. The DNA for the CDR3 is TGTGCCAGCAGCCCCCTCACAGGGACCGGCTACACCTTC. Its protein product is CASSPLTGTGYTF.

The genes are TRBV6-1 and TRBJ1-1; D gene uncertain. Trimming stripped 1 base from V and 7 bases from J, with 13 bases between. CDR3 size: 14 residues. Looked up from germline, CDR1 is MNHNS and CDR2 is SASEGT. CDR3 nucleotides: TGTGCCAGCAGTGAAGGTTGGAGGGTAATTGAAGCTTTCTTT. Its translation is CASSEGWRVIEAFF.

This sequence joins TRBV28 and TRBJ1-4, with TRBD1 as a possible D gene (6 bases). The CDR3 totals 15 residues. Germline loops: CDR1 MDHEN, CDR2 SYDVKM. Between the trimmed V and J ends, which lost 6 bases and 0 bases, there was a span of 11 bases. The CDR3 loop reads CASRWGLTTNEKLFF. In DNA, the CDR3 is TGTGCCAGCAGGTGGGGGCTGACAACTAATGAAAAACTGTTTTTT.

The V and J genes are TRBV9 and TRBJ2-1, with 8 bases matching TRBD2. The CDR3 has 13 residues. V lost 2 bases, J lost 10 bases, and 5 bases stayed unmatched. CDR1 and CDR2 from the germline V gene are SGDLS and YYNGEE. The DNA for the CDR3 is TGTGCCAGCAGCGTCGTGGGCGGGAGGGAGCAGTTCTTC. It encodes CASSVVGGREQFF.

This clone came up once. The chain uses TRBV13 and TRBJ2-1; TRBD2 aligns across 13 bases. CDR1 PRHDT and CDR2 FYEKMQ come from the germline V gene (reference sequence). The trim removed 4 bases at V and 13 bases at J, leaving 10 bases unmatched. This CDR3 is 15 amino acids long. CDR3: CASSSPGTSGAPQFF. As DNA, the CDR3 is TGTGCCAGCAGCTCCCCCGGGACTAGCGGGGCCCCTCAGTTCTTC.

J is TRBJ2-1 and V is TRBV10-3; possible D gene TRBD2, 6 bases. Germline assignment: CDR1 ENHRY and CDR2 SYGVKD. The CDR3 sequence is 15 residues long. V lost 2 bases, J lost 0 bases, and 8 bases lay in between. This CDR3 reads CAISERESSYNEQFF. As DNA, the CDR3 is TGTGCCATCAGTGAGCGGGAGAGCTCCTACAATGAGCAGTTCTTC.